Listed below are T cell receptor beta chains from one sample, sequenced in a study of OX40 agonist ivuxolimab in advanced cancers. Assay used: immunoSEQ multiplex PCR; TCRdb lists only in-frame clones, some missing. The sample has tens of thousands of clones; around 90% are singletons. The source material was CD4+ or CD8+ T cells sorted from blood, sampled in a trial of the OX40 agonist ivuxolimab. The receptors stem from an adult with an advanced solid tumor such as melanoma, head and neck, liver or kidney cancer. Each CDR3 is given with its conserved first and last residue. D genes are given only for firm matches. Some rows mark clone size as missing; the rest say once, few, many or name a class of expanded clone.

TRBJ1-2 - TRBV7-2 TRBD1 CASSSGQVSAEGYTF TGTGCCAGCAGCTCGGGACAGGTTTCAGCGGAGGGCTACACCTTC
TRBJ1-1 once TRBV15 - CATSRGRMNTEAFF TGTGCCACCAGCAGAGGACGGATGAACACTGAAGCTTTCTTT
TRBJ1-1 - TRBV2 TRBD1 CASSRDSDTEAFF TGTGCCAGCAGTCGGGACAGTGACACTGAAGCTTTCTTT
TRBJ2-1 - TRBV2 TRBD2 CASSGRLAVNEQFF TGTGCCAGCAGCGGGCGGCTAGCGGTCAATGAGCAGTTCTTC
TRBJ2-5 - TRBV29-1 - CSAGGSGRETQYF TGCAGCGCTGGGGGGAGCGGCCGGGAGACCCAGTACTTC
TRBJ1-2 - TRBV6-1 TRBD1 CASSELTGKKYGYTF TGTGCCAGCAGTGAACTGACAGGGAAGAAGTATGGCTACACCTTC
TRBJ1-5 - TRBV28 - CASSPQGHQPQHF TGTGCCAGCAGTCCCCAGGGGCACCAGCCCCAGCATTTT
TRBJ2-2 - TRBV7-2 TRBD2 CASSPGLGSGELFF TGTGCCAGCAGCCCTGGACTAGGCTCCGGGGAGCTGTTTTTT
TRBJ1-1 - TRBV18 TRBD1 CASSPGQGAEAFF TGTGCCAGCTCACCGGGACAGGGGGCTGAAGCTTTCTTT
TRBJ2-2 - TRBV6-5 - CASSSPGELFF TGTGCCAGCAGTTCCCCGGGGGAGCTGTTTTTT
TRBJ1-1 - TRBV5-4 TRBD1 CASSPGGARDTEAFF TGTGCCAGCAGTCCAGGGGGCGCCAGGGACACTGAAGCTTTCTTT